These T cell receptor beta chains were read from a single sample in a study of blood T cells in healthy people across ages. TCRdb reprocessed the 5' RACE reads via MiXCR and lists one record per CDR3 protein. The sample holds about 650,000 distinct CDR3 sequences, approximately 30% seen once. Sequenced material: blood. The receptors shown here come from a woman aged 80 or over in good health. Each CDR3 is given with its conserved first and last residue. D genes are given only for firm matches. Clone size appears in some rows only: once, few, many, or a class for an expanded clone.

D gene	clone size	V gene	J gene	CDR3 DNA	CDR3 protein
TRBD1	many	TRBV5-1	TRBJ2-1	TGCGCCAGCAGCTTCGGCGGACAGGAGGCTTTGGAGCAGTTCTTC	CASSFGGQEALEQFF
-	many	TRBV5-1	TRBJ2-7	TGCGCCAGCAGCCCTGTGTCAATGGGGGGCTTCTCCTACGAGCAGTACTTC	CASSPVSMGGFSYEQYF
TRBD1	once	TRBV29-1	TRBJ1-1	TGCAGCACCAGGGGGCTGGGGTACACTGAAGCTTTCTTT	CSTRGLGYTEAFF
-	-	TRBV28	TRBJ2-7	TGTGCCAGCAGTTTCGAGGGGAGCTTACAGTACTTC	CASSFEGSLQYF
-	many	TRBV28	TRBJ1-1	TGTGCCAGCAGGCAGACCATGGGCACTGAAGCTTTCTTT	CASRQTMGTEAFF
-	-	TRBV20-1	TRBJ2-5	TGCAGTGCTAGAGAACCGCCAGGACAAGAGACCCAGTACTTC	CSAREPPGQETQYF
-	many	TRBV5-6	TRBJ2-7	TGTGCCAGCAGCTTGGGGACAGTCCCCCACGAGCAGTACTTC	CASSLGTVPHEQYF
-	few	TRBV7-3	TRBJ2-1	TGTGCCAGCAGCACTACGCCCTCAAATGAGCAGTTCTTC	CASSTTPSNEQFF
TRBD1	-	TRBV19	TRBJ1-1	TGTGCCAGTAGTGGCTACAGGGGTCTGAACACTGAAGCTTTCTTT	CASSGYRGLNTEAFF
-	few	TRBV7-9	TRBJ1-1	TGTGCCAGCAGCTTAGTAAGGGGAGGGGCAGGAGGCGCACCTGAAGCTTTCTTT	CASSLVRGGAGGAPEAFF
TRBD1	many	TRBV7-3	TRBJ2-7	TGTGCCAGCAGCTTGACAGGGGGGAGAGGATCCTACGAGCAGTACTTC	CASSLTGGRGSYEQYF
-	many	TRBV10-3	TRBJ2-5	TGTGCCATCAGTGGGGGAATCACCGAGACCCAGTACTTC	CAISGGITETQYF
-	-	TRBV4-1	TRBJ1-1	TGCGCCAGCAGCCAAGGGGGTCAGGTACGATCCGGGAACACTGAAGCTTTCTTT	CASSQGGQVRSGNTEAFF
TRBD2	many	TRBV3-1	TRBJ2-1	TGTGCCAGCAGCCAAGCAGCTAGCGGGGGTTCCTACAATGAGCAGTTCTTC	CASSQAASGGSYNEQFF
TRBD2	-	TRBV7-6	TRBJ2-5	TGTGCCAGCAGCGCCCCTAGCGGGGGCTACCAAGAGACCCAGTACTTC	CASSAPSGGYQETQYF
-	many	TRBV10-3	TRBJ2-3	TGTGCCATCGCCGGGACACCTGTCGGCACAGATACGCAGTATTTT	CAIAGTPVGTDTQYF
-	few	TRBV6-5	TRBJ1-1	TGTGCCAGCGTAGCGAACACTGAAGCTTTCTTT	CASVANTEAFF
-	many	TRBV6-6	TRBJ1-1	TGTGCCAGCAGTTACCGAGTCGACACTGAAGCTTTCTTT	CASSYRVDTEAFF
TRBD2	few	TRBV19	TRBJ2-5	TGTGCCAGTAGTAATTCATTGGGTACTAGCGGGTACCAAGAGACCCAGTACTTC	CASSNSLGTSGYQETQYF
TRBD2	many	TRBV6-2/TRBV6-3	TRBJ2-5	TGTGCCAGCAGTTCCGGGCCGGGGCGGGGGGCCGCAGAGACCCAGTACTTC	CASSSGPGRGAAETQYF
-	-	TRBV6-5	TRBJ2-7	TGTGCCAGCAGACCGATACCGAAAAGGGGTCAATACGAGCAGTACTTC	CASRPIPKRGQYEQYF
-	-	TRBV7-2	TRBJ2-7	TGTGCCAGCAGCTTAGACGCGCAAAACTACGAGCAGTACTTC	CASSLDAQNYEQYF
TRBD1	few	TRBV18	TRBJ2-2	TGTGCCAGCTCACCAAGGGGGCCGGACGGGGAGCTGTTTTTT	CASSPRGPDGELFF
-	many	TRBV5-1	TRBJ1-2	TGCGCCAGCAGCCGGGCAGGGCTTGATGGCTACACCTTC	CASSRAGLDGYTF
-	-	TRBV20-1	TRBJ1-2	TGCAGTGCTAGGTCACTAGACACCTTC	CSARSLDTF
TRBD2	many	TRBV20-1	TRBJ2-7	TGCAGTGCCGTACTAGCGTCCCGGCAGTACTTC	CSAVLASRQYF
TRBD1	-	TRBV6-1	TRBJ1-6	TGTGCCAGCAGTGACAGACAGGGAGGGGGATCACCCCTCCACTTT	CASSDRQGGGSPLHF
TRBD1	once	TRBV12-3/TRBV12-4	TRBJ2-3	TGTGCCAGCAGTCACTCGGGACAGTTGGGCACAGATACGCAGTATTTT	CASSHSGQLGTDTQYF
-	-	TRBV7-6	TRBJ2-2	TGTGCCAGCAGCCCAGATAGGGCCGGGGAGCTGTTTTTT	CASSPDRAGELFF
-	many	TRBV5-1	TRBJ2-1	TGCGCCAGCAACGAGGGGGGGTCATCCTACAATGAGCAGTTCTTC	CASNEGGSSYNEQFF
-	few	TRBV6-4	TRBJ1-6	TGTGCCAGCAGCCAGCTGGGACTTGATAATTCACCCCTCCACTTT	CASSQLGLDNSPLHF
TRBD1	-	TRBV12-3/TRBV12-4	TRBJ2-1	TGTGCCAGTCACTTCGACAGGGGGCTTTACAATGAGCAGTTCTTC	CASHFDRGLYNEQFF
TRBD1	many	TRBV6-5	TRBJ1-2	TGTGCCAGCAGTCAGGGGGCGCGGGGCTACACCTTC	CASSQGARGYTF
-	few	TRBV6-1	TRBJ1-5	TGTGCCAGCAGTGAAGGACCTCGGGGAATACTGATCCAGCATTTT	CASSEGPRGILIQHF
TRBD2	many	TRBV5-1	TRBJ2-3	TGCGCCAGCAGCTTGGAGGCGGGGGGACTCACAGATACGCAGTATTTT	CASSLEAGGLTDTQYF
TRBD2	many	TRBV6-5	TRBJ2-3	TGTGCCAGCAGTTACTCGGGGTCGGGCGGGAGTGCTACGCAGTATTTT	CASSYSGSGGSATQYF
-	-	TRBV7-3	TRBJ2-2	TGTGCCAGCAGCATACAGGGTGTAGGCGGGGAGCTGTTTTTT	CASSIQGVGGELFF
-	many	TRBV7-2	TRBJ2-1	TGTGCCAGCAGCGGGCATCCGTACAATGAGCAGTTCTTC	CASSGHPYNEQFF
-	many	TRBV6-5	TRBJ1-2	TGTGCCAGCAGCCAGGGATTAGGCTATGGCTACACCTTC	CASSQGLGYGYTF
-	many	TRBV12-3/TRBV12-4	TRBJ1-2	TGTGCCAGCAGTTTACAGGGTACCTTCTATGGCTACACCTTC	CASSLQGTFYGYTF
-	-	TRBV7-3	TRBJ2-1	TGTGCCAGCGCATATGGACCAAACAATGAGCAGTTCTTC	CASAYGPNNEQFF
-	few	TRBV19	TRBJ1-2	TGTGCCACTCAGGGAACGGAGGGGACTGGCTACACCTTC	CATQGTEGTGYTF
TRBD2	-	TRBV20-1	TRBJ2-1	TGCAGTGCTAGAGATCGGAAACTAGCGGGAGTTAAAAATGAGCAGTTCTTC	CSARDRKLAGVKNEQFF
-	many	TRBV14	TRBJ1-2	TGTGCCAGCAGCCAACGAAGGGGCGCGAGCATTGGCTACACCTTC	CASSQRRGASIGYTF
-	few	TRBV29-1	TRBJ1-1	TGCAGCGTTGAGAGTCCTGGCTCCGAGTGGGCTTTCTTT	CSVESPGSEWAFF
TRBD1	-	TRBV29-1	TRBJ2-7	TGCAGCGTTGAACCCGGGACAGGGGCCCGCTACAATGAGCAGTACTTC	CSVEPGTGARYNEQYF